The 30 T cell receptor beta chains below come from one sample, sequenced in a study of CD8 T cells in ankylosing spondylitis. TCRdb reprocessed the 5' RACE reads via MiXCR and lists one record per CDR3 protein. Of roughly 160,000 distinct CDR3 sequences in the sample, 9.5% to 13% are singletons; the top ten hold about 28%. The sequencing input was blood, either unsorted or a sorted T cell fraction (not recorded which). The receptors here all came from a male donor with ankylosing spondylitis or in good health (not recorded which).

This clonotype was detected only a few times. The chain recombines TRBV7-2 with TRBJ2-1; D is uncertain. CDR1 is SGHTA and CDR2 is FQGNSA in the germline V gene. This CDR3 comprises 11 residues. V was trimmed by 3 bases and J by 9 bases, leaving 6 bases between them. CDR3 protein: CASSLSIEQFF. In DNA form, the CDR3 reads TGTGCCAGCAGCTTGTCCATTGAGCAGTTCTTC.

This clonotype was seen only a few times. The gene calls are TRBV6-2 or TRBV6-3 and TRBJ1-1, with a possible D match to TRBD1 (6 bases). Germline lookup yields CDR1 MNHEY and CDR2 SVGEGT. V lost 8 bases and J 0 bases, leaving 10 bases between the germline ends. The CDR3 loop spans 13 amino acids. CDR3 in DNA: TGTGCCAGCGGGGGGGACATGAACACTGAAGCTTTCTTT. It is translated as CASGGDMNTEAFF.

This clonotype was seen a handful of times. J is TRBJ2-7 and V is TRBV13; D may be TRBD1 (6 bases). Germline V gene lookup returns CDR1 PRHDT and CDR2 FYEKMQ (reference sequence). Trimming stripped 4 bases from V and 1 base from J, with 11 bases between. The CDR3 sequence is 14 residues long. The CDR3 spells CASSYNRASYEQYF. In nucleotides, the CDR3 is TGTGCCAGCAGCTACAACAGGGCTTCCTACGAGCAGTACTTC.

This clonotype was observed many times. The chain recombines TRBV20-1 with TRBJ2-3, with 7 bases matching TRBD2. This CDR3 has 12 amino acids. CDR1 and CDR2 (germline): DFQATT, SNEGSKA (reference sequence). V trimming: 5 bases; J trimming: 2 bases; junction bases outside the gene matches: 1. This CDR3 is CSAGLVTDTQYF. For the CDR3, the DNA is TGCAGTGCTGGACTAGTCACAGATACGCAGTATTTT.

The table lists this clonotype with many counts. The V call is TRBV20-1, the J call TRBJ2-2; TRBD1 matches at 8 bases. Germline lookup yields CDR1 DFQATT and CDR2 SNEGSKA (reference sequence). Trimming took 1 base from V and 5 from J; bases not matched to a gene: 3. This CDR3 contains 14 residues. In DNA, the CDR3 is TGCAGTGCTAGAGGGAGACAGGGGACCGGGGAGCTGTTTTTT. It codes for CSARGRQGTGELFF.

This clonotype turned up a few times. The CDR3 loop reads CAGQGPLGGYTF. The CDR3 DNA reads TGTGCCGGTCAGGGCCCCTTAGGGGGCTACACCTTC. The genes are TRBV25-1 and TRBJ1-2; D may be TRBD1 (5 bases). Per germline, CDR1 MGHDK and CDR2 SYGVNS. The CDR3 runs to 12 residues. Trimming removed 11 bases from V and 8 bases from J, with 18 bases in between.

This chain links TRBV5-1 with TRBJ2-7; D gene ambiguous. V lost 1 base and J lost 2, with 10 bases in between. The CDR3 spans 14 residues. CDR1 SGHRS and CDR2 YFSETQ come from the germline V gene. In DNA form, the CDR3 reads TGCGCCAGCAGCTTGTATGACTTAGCCTACGAGCAGTACTTC. This gives the protein CASSLYDLAYEQYF.

This clonotype was observed at least ten times. The V and J genes are TRBV27 and TRBJ2-5; D is ambiguous. Per the germline V gene, CDR1 is MNHEY and CDR2 is SMNVEV (reference sequence). CDR3 length: 12 amino acids. V was clipped by 5 bases and J by 4 bases, with 8 bases between them. CDR3 in DNA: TGTGCCAGCAGTCATCCGGGAGAGACCCAGTACTTC. Translating it yields CASSHPGETQYF.

The chain joins TRBV12-5 to TRBJ1-5; no clear D gene. Trimming removed 4 bases at V and 6 bases at J, with 7 bases between. CDR3 length: 12 residues. CDR1 and CDR2 from the germline V gene are LGHNT and FRNRAP. CDR3 coding DNA: TGTGCTAGTGGTTCCACCATTCAGCCCCAGCATTTT. Protein sequence: CASGSTIQPQHF.

There are many counts of this clonotype. The chain links TRBV6-2 or TRBV6-3 to TRBJ2-7, with TRBD2 identical over 11 bases. The ends lost 6 bases at V and 6 bases at J; junction bases unmatched: 7. The CDR3 length is 14 residues. Germline V gene sequence: CDR1 MNHEY, CDR2 SVGEGT. The DNA for the CDR3 is TGTGCCAGCAGGGAACTAGCGGGAGTAACCGAGCAGTACTTC. Encoded protein: CASRELAGVTEQYF.

This chain connects TRBV29-1 to TRBJ2-7; D is perhaps TRBD2 (6 bases). V lost 6 bases and J lost 6, with 15 bases in between. CDR3 size: 12 residues. Per the germline V gene, CDR1 is SQVTM and CDR2 is ANQGSEA. CDR3 nucleotides: TGCAGCGTCGGGACTCAAGGTCGCGAGCAGTACTTC. It specifies CSVGTQGREQYF.

In its sample, this clonotype was seen a few times. The chain couples TRBV7-6 to TRBJ2-1, with D unclear. In germline, CDR1 is SGHVS, CDR2 FNYEAQ. The CDR3 runs 13 residues. Trimming stripped 5 bases from V and 6 bases from J, with 11 bases between. CDR3 in amino acids: CASSGRARNEQFF. CDR3 in DNA: TGTGCCAGCAGCGGCCGGGCCCGCAATGAGCAGTTCTTC. Full variable domain (missing parts from reference TRBV7-6 and TRBJ2-1): GAGVSQSPRYKVTKRGQDVALRCDPISGHVSLYWYRQALGQGPEFLTYFNYEAQQDKSGLPNDRFSAERPEGSISTLTIQRTEQRDSAMYRCASSGRARNEQFFGPGTRLTVL.

The chain carries TRBV7-2 and TRBJ2-1; 9 bases map to TRBD2. Germline trimming cut 5 bases from V and 2 bases from J; bases unmatched to any gene: 7. Germline V gene lookup returns CDR1 SGHTA and CDR2 FQGNSA. This CDR3 has 16 amino acids. CDR3: CASSILAGEAYNEQFF. CDR3 bases: TGTGCCAGCAGCATACTAGCGGGTGAGGCCTACAATGAGCAGTTCTTC.

The chain is built from TRBV3-1 and TRBJ2-5; D is possibly TRBD1 (6 bases). The CDR3 is 15 residues long. Germline V gene lookup returns CDR1 LGHDT and CDR2 YNNKEL (reference sequence). V was pared by 0 bases and J by 5 bases, with 13 bases between. The CDR3 is CASSQEGWGQETQYF. CDR3 coding DNA: TGTGCCAGCAGCCAAGAAGGGTGGGGGCAGGAGACCCAGTACTTC.

This chain links TRBV12-3 or TRBV12-4 with TRBJ2-1, with D perhaps TRBD2 (6 bases). Trimming left V 5 bases short and J 12 bases short, with 14 bases between. The CDR3 is 12 amino acids. CDR3 amino acids: CASSAFGGWQFF. The CDR3 nucleotides read TGTGCCAGCAGTGCCTTTGGGGGGTGGCAGTTCTTC.

This clonotype was seen ten or more times. The chain links TRBV15 to TRBJ2-3; D may be TRBD2 (5 bases). The CDR3 consists of 15 residues. V dropped 1 base and J dropped 2 bases, with 10 bases sitting between them. CDR1 and CDR2 from the germline V gene are LNHNV and YYDKDF (reference sequence). In DNA, the CDR3 is TGTGCCACCAGCAGAGTAGCGCAGGTCACAGATACGCAGTATTTT. It codes for CATSRVAQVTDTQYF.

This clonotype was recorded at least ten times. The chain links TRBV20-1 to TRBJ1-6; TRBD1 matches at 10 bases. Germline V gene sequence: CDR1 DFQATT, CDR2 SNEGSKA (reference sequence). V gave up 6 bases and J gave up 7 bases; unmatched junction bases: 9. The CDR3 has 15 residues. The CDR3 region is CSAEDRGRGNSPLHF. Here the CDR3 DNA reads TGCAGTGCAGAAGACAGGGGGCGCGGGAATTCACCCCTCCACTTT.

The genes are TRBV20-1 and TRBJ2-7; TRBD2 might be the D (5 bases). V lost 3 bases to trimming and J lost 3 bases, with 9 bases between them. Per the germline V gene, CDR1 is DFQATT and CDR2 is SNEGSKA (reference sequence). The CDR3 runs 12 residues. This CDR3 is CSASPGIYEQYF. CDR3 bases: TGCAGTGCTAGCCCCGGGATCTACGAGCAGTACTTC.

The DNA for the CDR3 is TGTGCCAGCAGTTTCATGGGGGGTCGGGGAGATACGCAGTATTTT. Amino acid sequence: CASSFMGGRGDTQYF. The rearrangement uses TRBV28 and TRBJ2-3; possibly TRBD2 for D (6 bases). Trimming removed 3 bases from V and 5 bases from J, with 15 bases in between. The CDR3 length is 15 residues. CDR1 is MDHEN and CDR2 is SYDVKM in the germline V gene.

This clonotype has just a few counts. The rearrangement uses TRBV5-1 and TRBJ2-1, with D tentatively TRBD2 (6 bases). The V and J ends lost 0 bases and 8 bases respectively, with 9 bases between them. Germline CDR1 SGHRS, CDR2 YFSETQ. This CDR3 comprises 13 residues. The CDR3 coding sequence is TGCGCCAGCAGCTTGGGACTAGGCGATGAGCAGTTCTTC. Amino acid sequence: CASSLGLGDEQFF.

This clonotype was detected ten times or more. This chain connects TRBV6-5 to TRBJ2-3; D possibly matches TRBD1 or TRBD2 (6 bases each). V gave up 2 bases and J gave up 2 bases, with 14 bases separating them. Germline V gene sequence: CDR1 MNHEY, CDR2 SVGAGI. The length of the CDR3 is 16 residues. CDR3 nucleotides: TGTGCCAGCAGTTACGTGGGGGGACACGTCACAGATACGCAGTATTTT. It specifies CASSYVGGHVTDTQYF.

The sample holds a few counts of this clonotype. The chain carries TRBV5-1 and TRBJ1-4, with TRBD1 as a possible D gene (5 bases). The CDR3 covers 16 residues. V was pared by 0 bases and J by 4 bases, with 13 bases between. CDR1 is SGHRS and CDR2 is YFSETQ in the germline V gene. As DNA, the CDR3 is TGCGCCAGCAGCTTGGGCAGGGAGGTGATTAATGAAAAACTGTTTTTT. Protein product: CASSLGREVINEKLFF.

This clonotype was counted ten times or more. V is TRBV12-3 or TRBV12-4 and J is TRBJ2-3; TRBD2 matches 7 bases. J gave up 2 bases and V 8 bases, and 16 bases lay outside the gene matches. CDR3 length: 17 amino acids. The DNA of the CDR3 is TGTGCCAGCTCGGGGTTTCCGGGAGGCCCCTACACAGATACGCAGTATTTT. Amino acids: CASSGFPGGPYTDTQYF.

At least ten counts were recorded for this clonotype. The chain combines TRBV3-1 with TRBJ2-7; 7 bases map to TRBD1. Germline V CDR1 and CDR2: LGHDT, YNNKEL (reference sequence). V trimming: 5 bases; J trimming: 6 bases; junction bases outside the gene matches: 10. The CDR3 is 14 residues long. CDR3 DNA sequence: TGTGCCAGCAGCTCCTCAGACAGGGCGGGCGAGCAGTACTTC. Translating it yields CASSSSDRAGEQYF.

The V gene is TRBV3-1, the J gene TRBJ1-2; D might be TRBD1 (5 bases). The CDR3 loop spans 15 amino acids. Per germline, CDR1 LGHDT and CDR2 YNNKEL (reference sequence). The V gene lost 0 bases and the J gene lost 1 base, with 9 bases spanning the gap. The CDR3 DNA sequence: TGTGCCAGCAGCCAAGAAGGACAAATTAACTATGGCTACACCTTC. It specifies CASSQEGQINYGYTF.

In this sample, this clonotype turned up many times. The chain uses TRBV27 and TRBJ2-1, with 11 bases identical to TRBD2. Germline-derived CDR1 and CDR2 are MNHEY and SMNVEV (reference sequence). Trimming removed 5 bases from V and 0 bases from J; junction bases left unmatched: 12. The CDR3 totals 19 residues. In DNA, the CDR3 is TGTGCCAGCAGTCCGACGGGACTAGCGGCATCGAGCTCCTACAATGAGCAGTTCTTC. Amino acid sequence: CASSPTGLAASSSYNEQFF.

There are many counts of this clonotype. The chain is built from TRBV28 and TRBJ2-7, with 11 bases lining up with TRBD1. V shed 6 bases and J 5 bases; nucleotides not matched to a gene: 6. Germline V gives CDR1 MDHEN, CDR2 SYDVKM. The CDR3 length is 14 residues. The DNA of the CDR3 is TGTGCCAGCAGCTCGGGACAGGGGGTCCACGAGCAGTACTTC. Residues: CASSSGQGVHEQYF.

This chain joins TRBV7-7 and TRBJ2-2; 10 bases match TRBD1. The CDR3 runs 16 residues. The germline V gene encodes CDR1 SSHAT and CDR2 FNYEAQ (reference sequence). Trimming removed 5 bases from V and 3 bases from J; junction bases left unmatched: 6. CDR3 in amino acids: CASSPTGTGDTGELFF. The CDR3 bases are TGTGCCAGCAGCCCAACCGGGACAGGGGACACCGGGGAGCTGTTTTTT.

DNA for the CDR3: TGCGCCAGCAGCTTAACAGGGGGCAACTACAATGAGCAGTTCTTC. It codes for CASSLTGGNYNEQFF. This rearrangement joins TRBV5-1 to TRBJ2-1; the match to TRBD1 covers 9 bases. Trimming removed 2 bases from V and 3 bases from J; junction bases left unmatched: 3. The germline CDR1 and CDR2 sequences are SGHRS and YFSETQ. The CDR3 runs to 15 residues.

This clonotype was detected a few times. The chain employs TRBV3-1 and TRBJ2-2, with D perhaps matching TRBD1 (7 bases). V lost 3 bases and J 4 bases, leaving 15 bases between the germline ends. The germline V gene encodes CDR1 LGHDT and CDR2 YNNKEL (reference sequence). The CDR3 runs to 16 residues. This CDR3 reads CASSHKTGRFTGELFF. The CDR3 DNA reads TGTGCCAGCAGCCACAAGACAGGGAGGTTCACCGGGGAGCTGTTTTTT.